This T cell receptor (beta chain) was documented in a study of technical replicates of blood from several donors. The germline V gene has CDR1 LNHNV and CDR2 YYDKDF (reference sequence). Trimming removed 1 base at V and 6 bases at J, with 13 bases between. The CDR3 has 14 residues. The data were produced by immunoSEQ multiplex PCR, yet TCRdb's version contains in-frame clones alone and is incomplete. The top ten clones hold 0.38% of a sample with tens of thousands of clones, less than 95% of them seen once. The receptor's source is a human donor in good health. The source material was T cells isolated from PBMCs. The gene calls are TRBV15 and TRBJ2-7, with D perhaps TRBD2 (5 bases). CDR3 in DNA: TGTGCCACCAGCAGAGGAGGCGAGGGTGGCGAGCAGTACTTC. It is translated as CATSRGGEGGEQYF.